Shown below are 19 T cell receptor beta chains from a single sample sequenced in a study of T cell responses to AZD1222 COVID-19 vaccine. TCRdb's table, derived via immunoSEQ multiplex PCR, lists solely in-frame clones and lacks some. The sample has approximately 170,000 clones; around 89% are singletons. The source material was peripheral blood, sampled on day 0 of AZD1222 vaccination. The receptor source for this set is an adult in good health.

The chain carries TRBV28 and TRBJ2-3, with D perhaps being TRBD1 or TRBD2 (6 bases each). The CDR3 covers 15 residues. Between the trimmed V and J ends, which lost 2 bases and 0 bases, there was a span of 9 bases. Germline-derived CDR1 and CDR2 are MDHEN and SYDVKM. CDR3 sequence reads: CASSLTGASTDTQYF. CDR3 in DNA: TGTGCCAGCAGTTTAACGGGGGCGAGCACAGATACGCAGTATTTT.

For the CDR3, the DNA is TGTGCCAGCAGCCAAGGGACTGGGGCCAACGTCCTGACTTTC. Protein: CASSQGTGANVLTF. This chain connects TRBV3-1 (or the pseudogene TRBV3-2) to TRBJ2-6; no clear D gene. Germline CDR1 LGHDT, CDR2 YNNKEL (reference sequence). There are 14 residues in the CDR3. Trimming pared 1 base from V and 2 bases from J, leaving 3 bases between.

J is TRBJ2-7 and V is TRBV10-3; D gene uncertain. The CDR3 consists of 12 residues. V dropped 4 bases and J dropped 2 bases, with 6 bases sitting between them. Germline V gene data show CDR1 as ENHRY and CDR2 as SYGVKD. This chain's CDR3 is CAISAEPYEQYF. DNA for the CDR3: TGTGCCATCAGTGCTGAACCCTACGAGCAGTACTTC.

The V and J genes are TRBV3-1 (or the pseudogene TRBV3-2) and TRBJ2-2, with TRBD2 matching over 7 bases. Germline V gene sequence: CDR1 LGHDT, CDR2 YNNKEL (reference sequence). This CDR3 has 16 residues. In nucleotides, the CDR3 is TGTGCATCCAATGGGAGGGGAGCAGCGAACACCGGGGAGCTGTTTTTT. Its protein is CASNGRGAANTGELFF.

In nucleotides, the CDR3 is TGTGCCTGGGACAGGGGAGGGCCGAGGACCGGGGAGCTGTTTTTT. Amino acids: CAWDRGGPRTGELFF. V is TRBV30 and J is TRBJ2-2, with TRBD1 as a possible D gene (8 bases). The germline V gene has CDR1 GTSNPN and CDR2 SVGIG (reference sequence). Between the trimmed V and J ends, which lost 5 bases and 5 bases, there was a span of 18 bases. The CDR3 consists of 15 residues.

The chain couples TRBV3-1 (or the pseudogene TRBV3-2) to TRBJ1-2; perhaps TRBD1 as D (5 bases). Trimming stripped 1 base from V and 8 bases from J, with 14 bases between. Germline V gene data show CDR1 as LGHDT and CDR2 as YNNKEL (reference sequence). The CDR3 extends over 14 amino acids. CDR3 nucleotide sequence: TGTGCCAGCAGCCAAGCCGCCCCTGGGGGAGGCTACACCTTC. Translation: CASSQAAPGGGYTF.

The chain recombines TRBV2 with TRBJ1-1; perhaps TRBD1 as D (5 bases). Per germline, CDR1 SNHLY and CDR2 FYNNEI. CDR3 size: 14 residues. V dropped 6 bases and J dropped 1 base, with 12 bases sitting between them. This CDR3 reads CASRTLTANTEAFF. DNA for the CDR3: TGTGCCAGCAGGACGCTGACAGCGAACACTGAAGCTTTCTTT.

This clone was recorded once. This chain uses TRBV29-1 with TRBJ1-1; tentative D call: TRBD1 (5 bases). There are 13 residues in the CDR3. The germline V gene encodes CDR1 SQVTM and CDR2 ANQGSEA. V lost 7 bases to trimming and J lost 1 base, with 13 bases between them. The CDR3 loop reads CSAVRDGNTEAFF. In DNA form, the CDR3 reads TGCAGCGCCGTCCGGGACGGGAACACTGAAGCTTTCTTT.

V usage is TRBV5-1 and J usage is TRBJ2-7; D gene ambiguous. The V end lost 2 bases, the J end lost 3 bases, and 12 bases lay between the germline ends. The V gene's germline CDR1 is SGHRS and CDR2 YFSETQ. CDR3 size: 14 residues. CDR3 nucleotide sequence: TGCGCCAGCAGCTTCGGGCCACTCGGCTACGAGCAGTACGTC. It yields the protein CASSFGPLGYEQYV.

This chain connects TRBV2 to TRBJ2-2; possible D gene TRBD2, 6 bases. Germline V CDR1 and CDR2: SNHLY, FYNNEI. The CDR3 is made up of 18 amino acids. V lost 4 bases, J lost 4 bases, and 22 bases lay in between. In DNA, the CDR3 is TGTGCCAGCAGTGCCGTGCCGAAGGGACTTAAATTCACCGGGGAGCTGTTTTTT. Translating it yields CASSAVPKGLKFTGELFF.

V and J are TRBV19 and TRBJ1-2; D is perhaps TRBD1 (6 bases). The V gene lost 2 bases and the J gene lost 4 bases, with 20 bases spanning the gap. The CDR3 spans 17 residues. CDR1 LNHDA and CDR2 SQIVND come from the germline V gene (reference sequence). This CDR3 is CASSIRNLGQGIYGYTF. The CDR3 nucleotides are TGTGCCAGTAGTATAAGAAACCTGGGGCAGGGGATCTATGGCTACACCTTC.

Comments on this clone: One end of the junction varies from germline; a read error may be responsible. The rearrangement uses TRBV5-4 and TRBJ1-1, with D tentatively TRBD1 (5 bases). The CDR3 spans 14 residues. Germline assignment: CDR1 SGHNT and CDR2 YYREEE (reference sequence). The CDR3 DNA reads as TGTGCCAGCAGCTTGGGGGGCTTGAACATTGAAGCTTTCTTT. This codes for CASSLGGLNIEAFF.

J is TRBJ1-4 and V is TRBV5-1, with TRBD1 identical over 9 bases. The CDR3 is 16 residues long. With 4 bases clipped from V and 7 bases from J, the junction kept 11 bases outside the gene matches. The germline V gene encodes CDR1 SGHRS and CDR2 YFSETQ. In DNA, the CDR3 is TGCGCCAGCAGCAACCGGGACAGGGATCTCCGTGAAAAACTGTTTTTT. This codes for CASSNRDRDLREKLFF.

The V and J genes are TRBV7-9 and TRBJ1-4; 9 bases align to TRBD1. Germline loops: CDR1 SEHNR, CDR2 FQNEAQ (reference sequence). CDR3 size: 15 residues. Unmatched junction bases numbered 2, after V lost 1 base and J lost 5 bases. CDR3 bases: TGTGCCAGCAGCTTAGGGACAGGGGTGAATGAAAAACTGTTTTTT. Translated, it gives CASSLGTGVNEKLFF.

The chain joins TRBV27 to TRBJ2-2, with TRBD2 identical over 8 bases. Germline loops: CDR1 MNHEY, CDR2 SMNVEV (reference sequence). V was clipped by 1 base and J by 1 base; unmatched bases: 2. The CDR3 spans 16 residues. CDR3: CASSLFAGGNTGELFF. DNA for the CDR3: TGTGCCAGCAGTTTATTCGCGGGGGGGAACACCGGGGAGCTGTTTTTT.

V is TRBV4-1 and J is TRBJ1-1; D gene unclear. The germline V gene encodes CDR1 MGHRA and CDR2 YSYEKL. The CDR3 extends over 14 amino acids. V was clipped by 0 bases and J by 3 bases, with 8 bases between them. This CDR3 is CASSQEATYTEAFF. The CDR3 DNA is TGCGCCAGCAGCCAAGAGGCCACCTACACTGAAGCTTTCTTT.

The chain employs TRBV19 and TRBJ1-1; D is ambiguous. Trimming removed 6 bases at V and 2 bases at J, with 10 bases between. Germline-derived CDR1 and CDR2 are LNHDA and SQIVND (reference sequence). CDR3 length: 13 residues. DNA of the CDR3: TGTGCCAGTAGACTGGACCTCAACACTGAAGCTTTCTTT. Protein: CASRLDLNTEAFF.

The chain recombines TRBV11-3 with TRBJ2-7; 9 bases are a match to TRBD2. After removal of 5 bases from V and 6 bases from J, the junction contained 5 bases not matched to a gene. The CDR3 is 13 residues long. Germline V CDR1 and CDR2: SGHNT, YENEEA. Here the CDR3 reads CASSPRRGGEQYV. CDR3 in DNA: TGTGCCAGCAGCCCCCGGCGGGGGGGCGAGCAGTACGTC.

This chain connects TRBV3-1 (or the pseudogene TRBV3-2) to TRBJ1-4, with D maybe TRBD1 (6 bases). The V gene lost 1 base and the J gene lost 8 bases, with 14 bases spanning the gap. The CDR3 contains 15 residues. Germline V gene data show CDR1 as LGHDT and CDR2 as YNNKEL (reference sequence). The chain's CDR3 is CASSQVGGAKEKLFF. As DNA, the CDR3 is TGTGCCAGCAGCCAAGTGGGGGGGGCCAAGGAAAAACTGTTTTTT.